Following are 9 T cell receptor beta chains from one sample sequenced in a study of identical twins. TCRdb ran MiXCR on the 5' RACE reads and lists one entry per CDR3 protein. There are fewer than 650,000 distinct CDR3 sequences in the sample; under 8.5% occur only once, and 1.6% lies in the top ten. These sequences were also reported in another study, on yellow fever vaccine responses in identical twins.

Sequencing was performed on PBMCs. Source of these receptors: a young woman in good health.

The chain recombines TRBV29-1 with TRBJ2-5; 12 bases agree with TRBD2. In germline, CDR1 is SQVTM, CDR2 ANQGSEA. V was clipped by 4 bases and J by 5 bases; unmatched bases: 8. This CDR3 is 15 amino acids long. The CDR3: CSVVLLAGGRETQYF. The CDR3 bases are TGCAGCGTTGTTCTACTAGCGGGGGGACGGGAGACCCAGTACTTC.

CDR3 region: CATSRRLAGGPSNEQFF. DNA of the CDR3: TGTGCCACCAGCCGACGACTAGCGGGAGGGCCTTCCAATGAGCAGTTCTTC. This chain links TRBV15 with TRBJ2-1; 14 nucleotides line up with TRBD2. The ends lost 5 bases at V and 6 bases at J; junction bases unmatched: 9. CDR3 length: 17 amino acids. Germline V gives CDR1 LNHNV, CDR2 YYDKDF (reference sequence).

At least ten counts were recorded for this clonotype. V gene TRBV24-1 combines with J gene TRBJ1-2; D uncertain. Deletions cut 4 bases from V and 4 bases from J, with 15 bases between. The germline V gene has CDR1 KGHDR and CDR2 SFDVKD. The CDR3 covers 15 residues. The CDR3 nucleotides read TGTGCCACCAGTGAAGGATTCGGACGCCTCTATGGCTACACCTTC. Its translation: CATSEGFGRLYGYTF.

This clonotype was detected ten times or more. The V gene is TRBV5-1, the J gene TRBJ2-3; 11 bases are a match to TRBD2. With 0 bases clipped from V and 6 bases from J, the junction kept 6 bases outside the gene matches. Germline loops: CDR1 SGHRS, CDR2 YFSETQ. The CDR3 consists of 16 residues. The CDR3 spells CASSLELAGAGDTQYF. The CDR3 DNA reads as TGCGCCAGCAGCTTGGAACTAGCGGGGGCTGGGGATACGCAGTATTTT. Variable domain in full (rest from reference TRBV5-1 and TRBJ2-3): KAGVTQTPRYLIKTRGQQVTLSCSPISGHRSVSWYQQTPGQGLQFLFEYFSETQRNKGNFPGRFSGRQFSNSRSEMNVSTLELGDSALYLCASSLELAGAGDTQYFGPGTRLTVL.

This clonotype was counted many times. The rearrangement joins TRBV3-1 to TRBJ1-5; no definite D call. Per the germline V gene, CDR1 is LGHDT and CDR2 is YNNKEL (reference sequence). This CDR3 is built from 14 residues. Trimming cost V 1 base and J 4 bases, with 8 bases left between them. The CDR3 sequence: CASSQGGTNQPQHF. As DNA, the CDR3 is TGTGCCAGCAGCCAAGGAGGCACAAATCAGCCCCAGCATTTT.

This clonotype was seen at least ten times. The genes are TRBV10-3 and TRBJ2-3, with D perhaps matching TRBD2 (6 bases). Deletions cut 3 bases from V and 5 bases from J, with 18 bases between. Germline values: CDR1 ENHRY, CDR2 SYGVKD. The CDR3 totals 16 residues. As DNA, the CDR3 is TGTGCCATCAGTGACCCAGTCGGAGGGGCGGGAGATACGCAGTATTTT. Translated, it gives CAISDPVGGAGDTQYF.

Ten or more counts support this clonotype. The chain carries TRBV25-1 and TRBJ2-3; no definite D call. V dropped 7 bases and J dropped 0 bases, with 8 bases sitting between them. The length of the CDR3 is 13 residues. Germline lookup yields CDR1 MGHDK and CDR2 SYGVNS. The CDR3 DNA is TGTGCCAGCACCCCCGGTAGCACAGATACGCAGTATTTT. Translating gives CASTPGSTDTQYF.

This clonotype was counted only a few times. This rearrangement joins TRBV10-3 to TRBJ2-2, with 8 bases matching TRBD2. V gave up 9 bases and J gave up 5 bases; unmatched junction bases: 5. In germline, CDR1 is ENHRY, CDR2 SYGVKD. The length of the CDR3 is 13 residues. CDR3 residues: CAMRTGGTGELFF. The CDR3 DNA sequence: TGTGCCATGAGGACGGGAGGGACCGGGGAGCTGTTTTTT.

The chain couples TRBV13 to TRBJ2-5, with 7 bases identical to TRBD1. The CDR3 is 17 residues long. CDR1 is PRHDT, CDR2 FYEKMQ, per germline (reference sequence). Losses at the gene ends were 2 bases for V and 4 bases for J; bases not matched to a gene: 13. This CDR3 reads CASSLWTGNLLGETQYF. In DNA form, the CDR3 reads TGTGCCAGCAGCTTATGGACAGGAAACCTTCTAGGAGAGACCCAGTACTTC.